The clone carrying this T cell receptor beta chain was counted once. Individuals in the exposed group had encountered a COVID-19 case within 2 weeks preceding study entry. These data are taken from a study of blood T cell repertoires in COVID-19. Turning to the study itself: The samples span acute and convalescent COVID-19 from the United States, Italy and Spain.

Using immunoSEQ multiplex PCR, the repertoire was profiled, and TCRdb retains in-frame clones only, with some absent. Among over 350,000 clones, approximately 90% were seen once, and the ten largest hold around 0.94%. Sequences were obtained from PBMCs or T cells enriched from blood (not recorded which). The clonotype was recovered from a woman between 40 and 50 years old who had been exposed to COVID-19.

This CDR3 is CASSSRTGVSYNEQFF. The CDR3 bases are TGTGCCAGCAGCTCCCGGACTGGGGTGTCCTACAATGAGCAGTTCTTC. This rearrangement joins TRBV13 to TRBJ2-1, with D possibly being TRBD2 (5 bases). The length of the CDR3 is 16 residues. CDR1 is PRHDT and CDR2 is FYEKMQ in the germline V gene (reference sequence). V was clipped by 4 bases and J by 1 base, with 14 bases between them.